This T cell receptor beta chain derives from a study of T-cell reconstitution after alpha-beta-depleted transplantation in children (dated by TCRdb to about 2016). About the investigation overall: T-cell immune reconstitution after TCRalphabeta/CD19-depleted allogeneic hematopoietic cell transplantation in children was quantitatively tracked in the study by means of TCR repertoire profiling. Study-level results and caveats: Apparently early alphabetaT-cell count recovery about two months after transplant reportedly relied on only several hundred rapidly expanded clones derived from non-depleted graft cells. Over subsequent months, a decline in hyperexpanded clone frequencies was noted, and after one year, T-cell counts and TCRbeta diversity were mostly ascribed to newly produced T cells. In some patients, the high TCRbeta diversity seen at day 60 was put down to recipient T cells and intrathymic progenitors that had survived conditioning.

The sample's treatment or condition, from its label and the paper: allogeneic hematopoietic cell transplantation with graft depleted of TCRalphabeta T cells and CD19 B cells. The children who served as transplant recipients had been given grafts of TCRalphabeta/CD19-depleted allogeneic hematopoietic cells. Receptors were amplified or captured by PCR. TCRdb records Illumina HiSeq 2500 as the sequencer. TCR library preparation used molecular barcoding, with unique molecular identifiers applied to normalize quantification of the TCRbeta repertoire. TCRdb handled the public reads itself, with Q25 trimming in fastp and clone calling in MiXCR, and kept productive beta chains. Identical CDR3 protein sequences are pooled into one entry, listed with their most common genes and DNA. This sample lists about a million distinct CDR3 sequences; roughly 31% were detected once. The biggest ten clones account for about 28% of the sample.

As to this clonotype: The antigen it recognizes is unknown. Within one base of it there is no much larger clone, and no base qualities were kept.

The sequence was obtained from a boy younger than two who had a stem cell transplant for SCID, so the T cells may come from the graft donor. The specimen comprised PBMCs, mostly from graft donor cells, sampled 360 days after TCRalphabeta/CD19-depleted stem cell transplant.

The CDR3 region has the sequence CSAHYDGGLNQPQHF. The DNA sequence is given as TGCAGTGCTCATTATGACGGGGGCCTCAATCAGCCCCAGCATTTT. Here the chain combines TRBV20-1 and TRBJ1-5, and possibly TRBD1, on 6 matching bases. The germline V gene encodes CDR1 DFQATT and CDR2 SNEGSKA (reference sequence). The CDR3, cysteine through phenylalanine, is 15 amino acids long. The read is trimmed to its CDR3 DNA, 45 bases read in frame from base 1. The junction shows trimming of 5 bases on V and 3 bases on J, plus 17 bases between the germline ends.